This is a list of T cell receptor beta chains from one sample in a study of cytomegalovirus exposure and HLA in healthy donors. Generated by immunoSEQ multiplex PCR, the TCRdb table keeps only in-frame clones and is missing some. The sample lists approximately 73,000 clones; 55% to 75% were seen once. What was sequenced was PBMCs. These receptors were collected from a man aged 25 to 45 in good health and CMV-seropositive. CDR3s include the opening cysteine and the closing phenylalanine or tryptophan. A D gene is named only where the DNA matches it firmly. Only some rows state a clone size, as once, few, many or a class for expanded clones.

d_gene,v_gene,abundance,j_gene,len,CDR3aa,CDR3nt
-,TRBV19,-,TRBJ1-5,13,CASSTQGGQPQHF,TGTGCCAGTAGTACCCAGGGTGGTCAGCCCCAGCATTTT
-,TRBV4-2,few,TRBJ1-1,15,CASSQEGRGMTEAFF,TGTGCCAGCAGCCAAGAGGGCAGGGGTATGACTGAAGCTTTCTTT
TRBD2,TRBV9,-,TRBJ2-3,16,CASSLGLAGGRDTQYF,TGTGCCAGCAGCCTGGGACTAGCGGGAGGAAGGGATACGCAGTATTTT
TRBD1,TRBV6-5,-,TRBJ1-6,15,CASSYSGQANSPLHF,TGTGCCAGCAGTTACTCCGGACAGGCAAATTCACCCCTCCACTTT
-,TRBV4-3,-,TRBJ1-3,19,CASSQDVVGGNNWGNTIYF,TGCGCCAGCAGCCAAGATGTGGTCGGGGGGAATAACTGGGGAAACACCATATATTTT
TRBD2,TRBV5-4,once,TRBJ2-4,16,CASSRISGGAKNIQYF,TGTGCCAGCAGCCGTATTAGCGGGGGAGCCAAAAACATTCAGTACTTC
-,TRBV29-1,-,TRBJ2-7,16,CSVDGRVGIRAYEQYF,TGCAGCGTTGATGGCAGGGTAGGGATTCGGGCCTACGAGCAGTACTTC
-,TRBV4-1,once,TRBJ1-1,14,CASSQKTGSTEAFF,TGCGCCAGCAGCCAGAAAACAGGGAGCACTGAAGCTTTCTTT
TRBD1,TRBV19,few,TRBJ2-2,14,CASRGQANTGELFF,TGTGCCAGTAGGGGACAGGCGAACACCGGGGAGCTGTTTTTT
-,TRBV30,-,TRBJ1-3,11,CGALSGNTIYF,TGTGGGGCACTCTCTGGAAACACCATATATTTT
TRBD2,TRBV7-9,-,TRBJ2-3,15,CASSFTSDHTDTQYF,TGTGCCAGCAGCTTCACTAGCGACCACACAGATACGCAGTATTTT
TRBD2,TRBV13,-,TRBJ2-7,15,CASSQRLAGWDEQYF,TGTGCCAGCAGCCAGAGACTAGCGGGATGGGACGAGCAGTACTTC
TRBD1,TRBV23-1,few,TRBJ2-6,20,CASSRPNVTGESSGANVLTF,TGCGCCAGCAGCCGACCCAATGTAACAGGGGAGAGCTCTGGGGCCAACGTCCTGACTTTC
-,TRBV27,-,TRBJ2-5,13,CATSGWAQETQYF,TGTGCCACCTCGGGGTGGGCCCAAGAGACCCAGTACTTC
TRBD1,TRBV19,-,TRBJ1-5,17,CASRHYFDRELNQPQHF,TGTGCCAGTAGGCACTATTTTGACAGGGAGCTAAATCAGCCCCAGCATTTT
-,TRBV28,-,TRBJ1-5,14,CASSPNHRDQPQHF,TGTGCCAGCAGCCCCAACCACAGGGATCAGCCCCAGCATTTT
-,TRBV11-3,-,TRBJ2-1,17,CASSRGARVSSYNEQFF,TGTGCCAGCAGCCGGGGGGCAAGGGTCAGCTCCTACAATGAGCAGTTCTTC
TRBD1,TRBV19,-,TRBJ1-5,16,CASSIGDRGSNQPQHF,TGTGCCAGTAGTATAGGGGACAGGGGTAGCAATCAGCCCCAGCATTTT